A selection of T cell receptor beta chains follows, all from one sample in a study of blood T cell repertoires in COVID-19. TCRdb's copy holds only in-frame clones and misses some; the assay was immunoSEQ multiplex PCR. The sample has roughly 68,000 clones, 88% seen once; the top ten hold approximately 40%. Sequenced: peripheral blood. The receptors were gathered from an older woman with COVID-19, enrolled during active disease. Both conserved end residues are part of each CDR3. Each record gives: J gene, V gene, clone size, D gene, CDR3 length, CDR3 DNA, CDR3 protein. D genes are given only for firm matches. Expanded clones are given a class, and other clones once, few, many or no size at all.

j_call: TRBJ2-1; v_call: TRBV7-9; clone_size: once; d_call: -; cdr3_length: 16; cdr3_nt: TGTGCCAGCAGCTTAGATCACAACCAAGGGGGCAATGAGCAGTTCTTC; cdr3_aa: CASSLDHNQGGNEQFF
j_call: TRBJ1-4; v_call: TRBV27; clone_size: -; d_call: -; cdr3_length: 14; cdr3_nt: TGTGCCAGCAGCCGAGGTACAACTAATGAAAAACTGTTTTTT; cdr3_aa: CASSRGTTNEKLFF
j_call: TRBJ1-1; v_call: TRBV4-2; clone_size: -; d_call: TRBD1; cdr3_length: 15; cdr3_nt: TGTGCCAGCAGCCATGGACAGGGGATGAACACTGAAGCTTTCTTT; cdr3_aa: CASSHGQGMNTEAFF
j_call: TRBJ2-2; v_call: TRBV7-9; clone_size: -; d_call: -; cdr3_length: 14; cdr3_nt: TGTGCCAGCAGCTCCGGACAGAACACCGGGGAGCTGTTTTTT; cdr3_aa: CASSSGQNTGELFF
j_call: TRBJ2-2; v_call: TRBV14; clone_size: -; d_call: TRBD2; cdr3_length: 19; cdr3_nt: TGTGCCAGCAGCCAAGATACCCCACTAGCGGGAGACCCTACCGGGGAGCTGTTTTTT; cdr3_aa: CASSQDTPLAGDPTGELFF
j_call: TRBJ1-3; v_call: TRBV18; clone_size: few; d_call: -; cdr3_length: 14; cdr3_nt: TGTGCCAGCTCACCTCCAGGGTACGGAAACACCATATATTTT; cdr3_aa: CASSPPGYGNTIYF
j_call: TRBJ1-6; v_call: TRBV10-3; clone_size: -; d_call: -; cdr3_length: 17; cdr3_nt: TGTGCCATCAGTGAGTCTGGGGCAGGGGAAAAGAATTCACCCCTCCACTTT; cdr3_aa: CAISESGAGEKNSPLHF
j_call: TRBJ2-7; v_call: TRBV4-1; clone_size: -; d_call: TRBD1; cdr3_length: 14; cdr3_nt: TGCGCCAGCAGCCAGAACCAGGGGGCGTACGAGCAGTACTTC; cdr3_aa: CASSQNQGAYEQYF
j_call: TRBJ1-5; v_call: TRBV9; clone_size: few; d_call: TRBD1; cdr3_length: 21; cdr3_nt: TGTGCCAGCAGCGTAGTAATAGGAGGGGCGCCCCGGGACAGGGGCAATCAGCCCCAGCATTTT; cdr3_aa: CASSVVIGGAPRDRGNQPQHF
j_call: TRBJ1-1; v_call: TRBV7-2; clone_size: -; d_call: -; cdr3_length: 13; cdr3_nt: TGTGCCAGCAGCCGTTCCGGGACTCCAGAAGCTTTCTTT; cdr3_aa: CASSRSGTPEAFF
j_call: TRBJ1-4; v_call: TRBV6-5; clone_size: -; d_call: -; cdr3_length: 15; cdr3_nt: TGTGCCAGCAGAGCCCACAGGGCCGCTAATGAAAAACTGTTTTTT; cdr3_aa: CASRAHRAANEKLFF
j_call: TRBJ1-4; v_call: TRBV25-1; clone_size: -; d_call: -; cdr3_length: 16; cdr3_nt: TGTGCCAGCAGTGAATATCTGGCAGGGACTAATGAAAAACTGTTTTTT; cdr3_aa: CASSEYLAGTNEKLFF
j_call: TRBJ1-4; v_call: TRBV28; clone_size: -; d_call: TRBD1; cdr3_length: 15; cdr3_nt: TGTGCCAGCTTCGGAACGGACAGGTTTAATGAAAAACTGTTTTTT; cdr3_aa: CASFGTDRFNEKLFF
j_call: TRBJ2-2; v_call: TRBV6-5; clone_size: -; d_call: TRBD2; cdr3_length: 15; cdr3_nt: TGTGCCAGCAGGGGGACTAGCGGGGGTATCGGGGAGCTGTTTTTT; cdr3_aa: CASRGTSGGIGELFF
j_call: TRBJ1-2; v_call: TRBV7-8; clone_size: -; d_call: -; cdr3_length: 14; cdr3_nt: TGTGCCAGCAGCTTAACCAGGGGCACATATGGCTACACCTTC; cdr3_aa: CASSLTRGTYGYTF
j_call: TRBJ2-7; v_call: TRBV3-1/TRBV3-2; clone_size: -; d_call: TRBD1; cdr3_length: 12; cdr3_nt: TGTGCCAGCAGCTGGGACAGCTACGAGCAGTACTTC; cdr3_aa: CASSWDSYEQYF
j_call: TRBJ1-1; v_call: TRBV12-3/TRBV12-4; clone_size: few; d_call: -; cdr3_length: 13; cdr3_nt: TGTGCCAGCAGTTTACTAGAGAACACTGAAGCTTTCTTT; cdr3_aa: CASSLLENTEAFF
j_call: TRBJ2-3; v_call: TRBV6-5; clone_size: -; d_call: -; cdr3_length: 16; cdr3_nt: TGTGCCAGCAGTTACTCGGGGGCTTATAGCACAGATACGCAGTATTTT; cdr3_aa: CASSYSGAYSTDTQYF
j_call: TRBJ1-2; v_call: TRBV29-1; clone_size: -; d_call: TRBD1; cdr3_length: 12; cdr3_nt: TGCAGCGCTGGACAGGGGGCTGATGGCTACACCTTC; cdr3_aa: CSAGQGADGYTF
j_call: TRBJ1-4; v_call: TRBV19; clone_size: -; d_call: TRBD1; cdr3_length: 16; cdr3_nt: TGTGCCAGTAGAGCAGGGGGCTATTGGTCTAATGAAAAACTGTTTTTT; cdr3_aa: CASRAGGYWSNEKLFF
j_call: TRBJ1-1; v_call: TRBV27; clone_size: -; d_call: -; cdr3_length: 13; cdr3_nt: TGTGCCAGCACTACAGGGACCAACACTGAAGCTTTCTTT; cdr3_aa: CASTTGTNTEAFF
j_call: TRBJ2-1; v_call: TRBV4-3; clone_size: -; d_call: -; cdr3_length: 18; cdr3_nt: TGCGCCAGCAGCCAAGAAACTGGCGGCACTGGGGGGATTCGGGAGCAGTTCTTC; cdr3_aa: CASSQETGGTGGIREQFF
j_call: TRBJ1-6; v_call: TRBV19; clone_size: -; d_call: -; cdr3_length: 16; cdr3_nt: TGTGCCAGTAGTACTCCCCCAGGATCGTGGAATTCACCCCTCCACTTT; cdr3_aa: CASSTPPGSWNSPLHF
j_call: TRBJ2-1; v_call: TRBV9; clone_size: once; d_call: TRBD1; cdr3_length: 14; cdr3_nt: TGTGCCAGCAGCGTAACTAGGGGGCTCAATGAGCAGTTCTTC; cdr3_aa: CASSVTRGLNEQFF